This T cell receptor beta chain emerged from a study of human T cells and chemical hapten exposure. The treatment is: therapeutic diphenylcyclopropenone sensitization with weekly scalp DPC. About this clonotype: Its specificity is not known.

Within the library, unique molecular identifiers were attached to each individual cDNA molecule. Each CDR3 protein is one row after TCRdb ran MiXCR on the reads. This table has 3,500 or so distinct CDR3 sequences, about 48% appearing once. CDR3 length: 13 residues. With 3 bases removed from V and 0 bases from J, the gap between germline ends came to 6 bases. The germline gives CDR1 SGHDT, CDR2 YYEEEE. Study findings and constraints: No change in TCRs above 1 in 1000 frequency was produced by DPC sensitization.

The sequence was obtained from an adult with alopecia areata. Some clones in this sample may be carry-over from other donors' samples. This table probably holds off-target reads from a library built for another chain. This chain connects TRBV5-6 to TRBJ2-5; tentatively, D is TRBD1 (5 bases). Here the sequenced sample was whole blood, taken before DPC sensitization or 2, 6, or about 24 weeks after (not recorded which). The CDR3 loop reads CASSWGYQETQYF. In DNA, the CDR3 is TGTGCCAGCAGCTGGGGCTACCAAGAGACCCAGTACTTC.